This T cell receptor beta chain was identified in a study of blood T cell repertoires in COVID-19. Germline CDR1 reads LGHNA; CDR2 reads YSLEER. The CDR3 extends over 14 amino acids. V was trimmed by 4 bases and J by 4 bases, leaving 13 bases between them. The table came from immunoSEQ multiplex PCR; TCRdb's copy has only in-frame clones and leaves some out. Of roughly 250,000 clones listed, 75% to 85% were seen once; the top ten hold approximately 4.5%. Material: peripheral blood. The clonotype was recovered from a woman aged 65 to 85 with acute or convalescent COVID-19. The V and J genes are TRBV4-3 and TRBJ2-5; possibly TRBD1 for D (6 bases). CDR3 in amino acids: CASSLLGTPETQYF. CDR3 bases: TGCGCCAGCAGCCTCCTCGGGACACCAGAGACCCAGTACTTC.